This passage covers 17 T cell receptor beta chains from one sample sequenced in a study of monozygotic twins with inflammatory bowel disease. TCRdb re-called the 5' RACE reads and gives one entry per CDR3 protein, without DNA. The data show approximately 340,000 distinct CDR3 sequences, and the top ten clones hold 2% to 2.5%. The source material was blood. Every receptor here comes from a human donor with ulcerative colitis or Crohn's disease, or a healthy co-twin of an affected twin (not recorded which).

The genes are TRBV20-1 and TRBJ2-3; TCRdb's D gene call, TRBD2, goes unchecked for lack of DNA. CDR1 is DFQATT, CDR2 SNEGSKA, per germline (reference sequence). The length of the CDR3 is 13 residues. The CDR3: CSAELVSADTQYF.

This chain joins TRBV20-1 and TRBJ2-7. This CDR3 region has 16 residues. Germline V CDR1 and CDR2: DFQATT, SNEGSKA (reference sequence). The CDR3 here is CSAREERYAGTYEQYF.

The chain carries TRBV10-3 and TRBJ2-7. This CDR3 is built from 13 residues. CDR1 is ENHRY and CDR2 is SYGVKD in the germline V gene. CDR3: CAISAGLDDVAYF.

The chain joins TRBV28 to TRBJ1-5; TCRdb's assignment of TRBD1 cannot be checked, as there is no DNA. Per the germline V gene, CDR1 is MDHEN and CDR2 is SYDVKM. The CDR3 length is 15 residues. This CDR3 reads CASSSRTGFNQPQHF.

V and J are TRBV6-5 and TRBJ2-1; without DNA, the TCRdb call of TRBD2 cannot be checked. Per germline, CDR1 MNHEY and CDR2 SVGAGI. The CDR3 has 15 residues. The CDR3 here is CASSYSLAGYNEQFF.

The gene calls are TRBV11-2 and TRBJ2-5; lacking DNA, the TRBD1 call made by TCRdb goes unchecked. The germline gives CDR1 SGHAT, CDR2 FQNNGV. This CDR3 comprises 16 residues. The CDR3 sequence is CASIQRNHRGQETQYF.

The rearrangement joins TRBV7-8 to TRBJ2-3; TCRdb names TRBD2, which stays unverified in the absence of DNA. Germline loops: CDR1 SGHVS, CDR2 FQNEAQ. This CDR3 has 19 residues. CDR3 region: CASSLEEPELAFGSDTQYF.

This CDR3 reads CATSRDLDSYNQPQHF. The genes are TRBV15 and TRBJ1-5; without DNA, the TCRdb call of TRBD1 cannot be checked. Germline V gene sequence: CDR1 LNHNV, CDR2 YYDKDF (reference sequence). The CDR3 contains 16 residues.

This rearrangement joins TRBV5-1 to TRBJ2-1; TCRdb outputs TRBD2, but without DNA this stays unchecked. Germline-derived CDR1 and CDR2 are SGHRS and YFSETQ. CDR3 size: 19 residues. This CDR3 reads CASSLGGRLAQSSYNEQFF.

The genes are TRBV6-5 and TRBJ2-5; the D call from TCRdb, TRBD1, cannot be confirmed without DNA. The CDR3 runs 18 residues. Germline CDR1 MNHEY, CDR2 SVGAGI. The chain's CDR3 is CASSYSPPTGGWIETQYF.

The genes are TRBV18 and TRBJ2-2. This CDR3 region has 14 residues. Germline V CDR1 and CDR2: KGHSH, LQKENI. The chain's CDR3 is CASSRGFGSGELFF.

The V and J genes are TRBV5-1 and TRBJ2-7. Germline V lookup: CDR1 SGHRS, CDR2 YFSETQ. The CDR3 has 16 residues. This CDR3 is CASSLEGGWSSYEQYF.

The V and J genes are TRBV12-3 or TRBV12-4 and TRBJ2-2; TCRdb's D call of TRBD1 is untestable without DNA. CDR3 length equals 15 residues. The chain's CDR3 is CASSLGDRGPGELFF.

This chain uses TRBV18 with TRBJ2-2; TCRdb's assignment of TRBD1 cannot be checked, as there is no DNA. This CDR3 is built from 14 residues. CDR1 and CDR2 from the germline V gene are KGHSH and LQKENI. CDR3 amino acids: CASSRDRTTGELVF.

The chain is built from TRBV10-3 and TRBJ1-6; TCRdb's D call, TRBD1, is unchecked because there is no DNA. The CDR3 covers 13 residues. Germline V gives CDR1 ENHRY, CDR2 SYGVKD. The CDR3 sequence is CAISEGGNSPLHF.

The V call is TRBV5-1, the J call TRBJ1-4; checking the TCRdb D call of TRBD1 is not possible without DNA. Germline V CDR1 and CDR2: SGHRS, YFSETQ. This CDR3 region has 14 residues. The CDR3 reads CASRVDRGNEKLFF.

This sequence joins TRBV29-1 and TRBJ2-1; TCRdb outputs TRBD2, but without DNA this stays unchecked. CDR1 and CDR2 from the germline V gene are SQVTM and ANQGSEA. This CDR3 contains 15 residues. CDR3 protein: CSVPLGLAAYNEQFF.